Below are 25 T cell receptor beta chains sequenced from a single sample in a study of blood T cell repertoires in COVID-19. Some clones are missing from TCRdb's copy, which holds only in-frame ones; the method was immunoSEQ multiplex PCR. The repertoire consists of 90,000 to 100,000 clones, with 81% occurring once and the leading ten covering about 10%. The material sequenced was peripheral blood. All receptors come from an elderly woman with acute or convalescent COVID-19.

The chain has TRBV14 and TRBJ2-3, with 9 bases lining up with TRBD2. Germline V CDR1 and CDR2: SGHDN, FVKESK. This CDR3 is 15 amino acids long. Trimming at V came to 4 bases and at J to 6 bases, leaving 8 bases not matched to a gene. The CDR3 DNA follows: TGTGCCAGCAGCCCACGGCTAGCGGGGTCGGATACGCAGTATTTT. It specifies CASSPRLAGSDTQYF.

This sequence joins TRBV28 and TRBJ1-2; tentatively, D is TRBD1 (5 bases). Germline V gene lookup returns CDR1 MDHEN and CDR2 SYDVKM. The CDR3 contains 15 residues. The ends were cut back, 6 bases at V and 7 bases at J, with 21 bases in the middle. CDR3 residues: CASSSGWGDPGGYTF. The CDR3 DNA sequence: TGTGCCAGCAGCTCAGGATGGGGGGATCCTGGTGGCTACACCTTC.

The V call is TRBV6-2 or TRBV6-3, the J call TRBJ1-6; possibly TRBD1 for D (5 bases). The CDR3 extends over 14 amino acids. V was shortened by 5 bases and J by 7 bases, with 12 bases between the two germline ends. The V gene's germline CDR1 is MNHEY and CDR2 SVGEGT. The DNA for the CDR3 is TGTGCCAGCAGTCAACAGGTCCCAAATTCACCCCTCCACTTT. Its translation is CASSQQVPNSPLHF.

The chain recombines TRBV7-2 with TRBJ2-7, with 8 bases matching TRBD1. Germline V CDR1 and CDR2: SGHTA, FQGNSA. Unmatched junction bases numbered 18, after V lost 3 bases and J lost 5 bases. The CDR3 contains 18 residues. CDR3 sequence (DNA): TGTGCCAGCAGCTTTGGACAGGGCGGGTCTGGTAAGGGCCACGAGCAGTACTTC. Amino acid sequence: CASSFGQGGSGKGHEQYF. Together with reference TRBV7-2 and TRBJ2-7, the CDR3 gives the full variable domain: GAGVSQSPSNKVTEKGKDVELRCDPISGHTALYWYRQSLGQGLEFLIYFQGNSAPDKSGLPSDRFSAERTGGSVSTLTIQRTQQEDSAVYLCASSFGQGGSGKGHEQYFGPGTRLTVT.

The V gene is TRBV7-3, the J gene TRBJ1-1; TRBD1 might be the D (5 bases). Germline values: CDR1 SGHTA, CDR2 FQGTGA. Trimming removed 5 bases from V and 2 bases from J, with 9 bases in between. This CDR3 is built from 13 residues. The CDR3 reads CASSHDRNTEAFF. The CDR3 DNA is TGTGCCAGCAGCCATGACAGAAACACTGAAGCTTTCTTT. The whole variable domain, filled in from reference TRBV7-3 and TRBJ1-1, reads GAGVSQTPSNKVTEKGKYVELRCDPISGHTALYWYRQSLGQGPEFLIYFQGTGAADDSGLPNDRFFAVRPEGSVSTLKIQRTERGDSAVYLCASSHDRNTEAFFGQGTRLTVV.

The chain is built from TRBV6-5 and TRBJ1-2; a weak D match, TRBD1 (5 bases). Germline loops: CDR1 MNHEY, CDR2 SVGAGI. The CDR3 consists of 15 residues. V gave up 3 bases and J gave up 4 bases, with 15 bases separating them. The CDR3 coding sequence is TGTGCCAGCAGTTATGCTGGCAGGGAGGGCTATGGCTACACCTTC. This translates into CASSYAGREGYGYTF.

V usage is TRBV2 and J usage is TRBJ2-1, with 10 bases identical to TRBD1. Looked up from germline, CDR1 is SNHLY and CDR2 is FYNNEI. Germline trimming cut 4 bases from V and 6 bases from J; bases unmatched to any gene: 6. CDR3 length: 15 amino acids. Here the CDR3 reads CASSVRGQGFNEQFF. The CDR3, as DNA: TGTGCCAGCAGTGTTAGGGGACAGGGGTTCAATGAGCAGTTCTTC.

This clone appeared once. V usage is TRBV21-1 and J usage is TRBJ2-2; the table gives TRBD1 as D, unverified against the DNA. TRBV21-1 is assigned pseudogene status. This CDR3 spans 14 amino acids. CDR3 region: CASKWTANTGELFF. In DNA, the CDR3 is TGTGCCAGCAAGTGGACAGCGAACACCGGGGAGCTGTTTTTT.

V and J are TRBV28 and TRBJ2-7, with D possibly being TRBD1 (6 bases). This CDR3 contains 13 residues. Trimming pared 6 bases from V and 4 bases from J, leaving 13 bases between. Germline V CDR1 and CDR2: MDHEN, SYDVKM. CDR3 amino acids: CASSRTEPYEQYF. CDR3 in DNA: TGTGCCAGCAGCAGGACAGAACCTTACGAGCAGTACTTC.

The chain joins TRBV27 to TRBJ2-4; D is perhaps TRBD1 (7 bases). This CDR3 has 16 amino acids. The V and J ends lost 5 bases and 2 bases respectively, with 16 bases between them. CDR1 and CDR2 from the germline V gene are MNHEY and SMNVEV (reference sequence). The CDR3 DNA reads TGTGCCAGCAGTCCCGGCAGGGGGGCCCCCAAAAACATTCAGTACTTC. Its protein product is CASSPGRGAPKNIQYF.

The CDR3 protein is CASSQAPGQGNNEQFF. The CDR3 DNA follows: TGTGCCAGCAGCCAAGCTCCGGGACAGGGTAACAATGAGCAGTTCTTC. The rearrangement joins TRBV3-1 (or the pseudogene TRBV3-2) to TRBJ2-1, with TRBD1 identical over 9 bases. Germline V CDR1 and CDR2: LGHDT, YNNKEL (reference sequence). V trimming: 1 base; J trimming: 5 bases; junction bases outside the gene matches: 6. CDR3 size: 16 residues.

V is TRBV18 and J is TRBJ1-5; TRBD1 matches at 7 bases. The CDR3 runs to 13 residues. Trimming removed 4 bases from V and 7 bases from J; junction bases left unmatched: 4. Germline V gene sequence: CDR1 KGHSH, CDR2 LQKENI. CDR3 DNA: TGTGCCAGCTCACAAGACAGGGACCAGCCCCAGCATTTT. This sequence encodes CASSQDRDQPQHF.

This clone came up a few times. The chain uses TRBV6-2 or TRBV6-3 and TRBJ1-1; TRBD1 aligns across 9 bases. Germline CDR1 MNHEY, CDR2 SVGEGT. After removal of 5 bases from V and 11 bases from J, the junction contained 3 bases not matched to a gene. This CDR3 has 11 amino acids. CDR3 sequence: CASSLGTGAFF. The CDR3 region has the DNA TGTGCCAGCAGTCTAGGGACAGGGGCTTTCTTT.

This clone was detected once. The chain uses TRBV6-1 and TRBJ2-5; TRBD2 aligns across 10 bases. CDR1 is MNHNS, CDR2 SASEGT, per germline. The V gene end was trimmed by 2 bases and the J gene end by 5 bases; junction bases not matched to a gene: 8. CDR3 length: 16 residues. CDR3 loop: CASSEKSGGAIETQYF. In DNA form, the CDR3 reads TGTGCCAGCAGTGAAAAGAGCGGGGGGGCCATTGAGACCCAGTACTTC.

This clone turned up a few times. The chain combines TRBV19 with TRBJ2-3; D is possibly TRBD2 (5 bases). The CDR3 is 11 amino acids. Germline values: CDR1 LNHDA, CDR2 SQIVND (reference sequence). The ends were cut back, 9 bases at V and 7 bases at J, with 11 bases in the middle. The DNA for the CDR3 is TGTGCCAGCCGGACTTCATATACGCAGTATTTT. Protein product: CASRTSYTQYF. The full variable domain, in which reference TRBV19 and TRBJ2-3 provide the parts outside the CDR3, is DGGITQSPKYLFRKEGQNVTLSCEQNLNHDAMYWYRQDPGQGLRLIYYSQIVNDFQKGDIAEGYSVSREKKESFPLTVTSAQKNPTAFYLCASRTSYTQYFGPGTRLTVL.

This clone was seen only a few times. The chain uses TRBV2 and TRBJ2-6; tentatively, D is TRBD1 (6 bases). Germline V lookup: CDR1 SNHLY, CDR2 FYNNEI. V lost 5 bases to trimming and J lost 0 bases, with 11 bases between them. The CDR3 runs 16 residues. CDR3 nucleotide sequence: TGTGCCAGCAGTAGTAGGGGGAGCTCTGGGGCCAACGTCCTGACTTTC. As protein: CASSSRGSSGANVLTF.

The chain employs TRBV5-5 and TRBJ1-6, with TRBD1 matching over 9 bases. The CDR3 loop spans 16 amino acids. The V gene's germline CDR1 is SGHKS and CDR2 YYEKEE (reference sequence). Trimming took 2 bases from V and 10 from J; bases not matched to a gene: 10. This CDR3 is CASSFRLQGAPSPLHF. The CDR3 DNA sequence: TGTGCCAGCAGCTTCCGGCTACAGGGGGCCCCGTCACCCCTCCACTTT.

The gene calls are TRBV2 and TRBJ1-6; D is ambiguous. The CDR3 is 14 amino acids. CDR1 and CDR2 (germline): SNHLY, FYNNEI. Deletions cut 3 bases from V and 5 bases from J, with 8 bases between. CDR3 DNA: TGTGCCAGCAGTGAGGAGGGTCATAATTCACCCCTCCACTTT. Protein product: CASSEEGHNSPLHF. The full variable domain, in which reference TRBV2 and TRBJ1-6 provide the parts outside the CDR3, is EPEVTQTPSHQVTQMGQEVILRCVPISNHLYFYWYRQILGQKVEFLVSFYNNEISEKSEIFDDQFSVERPDGSNFTLKIRSTKLEDSAMYFCASSEEGHNSPLHFGNGTRLTVT.

This chain links TRBV5-1 with TRBJ1-2, with D tentatively TRBD1 (6 bases). Trimming removed 4 bases at V and 3 bases at J, with 13 bases between. The CDR3 spans 14 residues. The germline V gene encodes CDR1 SGHRS and CDR2 YFSETQ. The CDR3 here is CASSIQGFDYGYTF. CDR3 in DNA: TGCGCCAGCAGCATACAGGGCTTTGACTATGGCTACACCTTC.

The sample holds one count of this clone. The chain uses TRBV6-5 and TRBJ1-4, with a tentative D call TRBD1 (6 bases). The CDR3 spans 13 residues. Germline values: CDR1 MNHEY, CDR2 SVGAGI. Trimming shortened V by 6 bases and J by 7 bases, and 12 bases separated the two germline ends. The CDR3 DNA reads as TGTGCCAGCAGCAGACAGGCCACTGAAAAACTGTTTTTT. Its translation is CASSRQATEKLFF.

This chain links TRBV4-3 with TRBJ1-2; possible D gene TRBD1, 5 bases. This CDR3 region has 13 residues. V lost 0 bases, J lost 5 bases, and 7 bases lay in between. The germline gives CDR1 LGHNA, CDR2 YSLEER. CDR3 region: CASSQDPGYGYTF. CDR3 DNA sequence: TGCGCCAGCAGCCAAGATCCAGGGTATGGCTACACCTTC.

This chain's CDR3 is CASSAGDLTIKTQYF. DNA for the CDR3: TGTGCCAGCAGCGCCGGGGACTTGACCATTAAGACCCAGTACTTC. The V and J genes are TRBV6-2 or TRBV6-3 and TRBJ2-5; weak D call: TRBD2 (6 bases). Germline CDR1 reads MNHEY; CDR2 reads SVGEGT. The CDR3 covers 15 residues. The V gene lost 6 bases and the J gene lost 6 bases, with 20 bases spanning the gap.

The CDR3 DNA reads as TGTGCCAGCAGCCCATCCGACGGGAACTATGGCTACACCTTC. Its translation: CASSPSDGNYGYTF. The genes are TRBV5-4 and TRBJ1-2; no reliable D call. V was clipped by 4 bases and J by 2 bases, with 12 bases between them. Germline assignment: CDR1 SGHNT and CDR2 YYREEE (reference sequence). The CDR3 covers 14 residues.

The chain uses TRBV28 and TRBJ2-3, with 12 positions matching TRBD2. The germline V gene encodes CDR1 MDHEN and CDR2 SYDVKM. The CDR3 is 18 amino acids. Trimming cost V 1 base and J 6 bases; bases outside gene matches: 11. The CDR3 sequence is CASSLYPSGGAMRDTQYF. As DNA, the CDR3 is TGTGCCAGCAGTTTATATCCTAGCGGGGGGGCCATGAGGGATACGCAGTATTTT.

This clone appeared once. V usage is TRBV3-1 (or the pseudogene TRBV3-2) and J usage is TRBJ1-2, with 8 bases fitting TRBD1. CDR1 and CDR2 (germline): LGHDT, YNNKEL (reference sequence). V shed 3 bases, J shed 6 bases, and the junction held 6 bases outside the gene matches. The CDR3 is 14 amino acids. The CDR3 here is CASSHGQGSNGYTF. DNA of the CDR3: TGTGCCAGCAGCCACGGACAGGGAAGTAATGGCTACACCTTC.